This TCR beta chain stems from a study of CD4 and CD8 cells across lung adenocarcinoma regions. TCRdb used MiXCR to reprocess the PCR reads, holding one entry per CDR3 protein. In the table there are 10,000 or so distinct CDR3 sequences, approximately 46% of which are singletons. The CDR3 length is 15 residues. V was pared by 2 bases and J by 2 bases, with 11 bases between. The germline V gene encodes CDR1 SGHDN and CDR2 FVKESK. Donors had localized lung adenocarcinoma, a non-small cell lung cancer. What was sequenced was CD8+ T cells from the margin of a lung tumor. This rearrangement joins TRBV14 to TRBJ2-3, with D perhaps TRBD1 (6 bases). The origin of this receptor is a female donor with lung adenocarcinoma. The CD4 and CD8 labels of this study may be unreliable. The CDR3 nucleotides are TGTGCCAGCAGCCAAACTACAGGGCTCACAGATACGCAGTATTTT. Translated, it gives CASSQTTGLTDTQYF.